Listed below are T cell receptor beta chains from one sample, sequenced in a study of shared clonotypes between healthy human individuals. Data came from immunoSEQ multiplex PCR; TCRdb stores just in-frame clones and leaves some out. The sample has some 2.4 million clones, 93% seen once. Sequenced input: naive CD4+ T cells from PBMCs. Receptor source: a man younger than 30 in good health. Some clones in this sample may be carry-over from other donors' samples. Both conserved end residues are part of each CDR3. The order of the fields is CDR3 DNA, CDR3 protein, J gene, clone size, D gene, V gene. The D gene is left open where the match is weak. Clone size is not always given. Where it is, it says once, few, many or a class for expanded clones.

CDR3nt: TGTGCCAGCAGACCCGGGACAGGGACTTTCGATTCACCCCTCCACTTT; CDR3aa: CASRPGTGTFDSPLHF; j_gene: TRBJ1-6; abundance: .; d_gene: TRBD1; v_gene: TRBV11-2
CDR3nt: TGCAGCGTTGAAGCGACTAGCGGGAGGACCTACAATGAGCAGTTCTTC; CDR3aa: CSVEATSGRTYNEQFF; j_gene: TRBJ2-1; abundance: .; d_gene: TRBD2; v_gene: TRBV29-1
CDR3nt: TGCGCCAGCAGCCTCGGACAGGTTGCAGATACGCAGTATTTT; CDR3aa: CASSLGQVADTQYF; j_gene: TRBJ2-3; abundance: .; d_gene: TRBD1; v_gene: TRBV5-1
CDR3nt: TGTGCCAGCAGTTTTGCGGGCGGCGAGACCCAGTACTTC; CDR3aa: CASSFAGGETQYF; j_gene: TRBJ2-5; abundance: .; d_gene: .; v_gene: TRBV28
CDR3nt: TGTGCCAGCACCTCCGCCTACAATGAGCAGTTCTTC; CDR3aa: CASTSAYNEQFF; j_gene: TRBJ2-1; abundance: .; d_gene: .; v_gene: TRBV28
CDR3nt: TGCAGCGTTGAAAGGACGGGGGAGCTGTTTTTT; CDR3aa: CSVERTGELFF; j_gene: TRBJ2-2; abundance: .; d_gene: .; v_gene: TRBV29-1
CDR3nt: TGTGCCAGCAGCGTAGGGACAGGGGGCACGGGTAATCAGCCCCAGCATTTT; CDR3aa: CASSVGTGGTGNQPQHF; j_gene: TRBJ1-5; abundance: .; d_gene: TRBD1; v_gene: TRBV9
CDR3nt: TGTGCCAGCAGCCAAGGTTTGGACCGTGAAGCTTTCTTT; CDR3aa: CASSQGLDREAFF; j_gene: TRBJ1-1; abundance: few; d_gene: .; v_gene: TRBV14
CDR3nt: TGTGCCAGCAGACCCACTAGCTCCAGCACAGATACGCAGTATTTT; CDR3aa: CASRPTSSSTDTQYF; j_gene: TRBJ2-3; abundance: .; d_gene: .; v_gene: TRBV7-3
CDR3nt: TGTGCCAGCACCCCCATTTACAGGGGGAACACAGATACGCAGTATTTT; CDR3aa: CASTPIYRGNTDTQYF; j_gene: TRBJ2-3; abundance: .; d_gene: TRBD1; v_gene: TRBV28
CDR3nt: TGTGCCAGCAGCTTAGGTTTTCGGGTACAAGAGACCCAGTACTTC; CDR3aa: CASSLGFRVQETQYF; j_gene: TRBJ2-5; abundance: .; d_gene: .; v_gene: TRBV7-9
CDR3nt: TGTGCCAGCAGCAGTCCGTCCAGTGGGGAAAAACTGTTTTTT; CDR3aa: CASSSPSSGEKLFF; j_gene: TRBJ1-4; abundance: .; d_gene: .; v_gene: TRBV25-1
CDR3nt: TGTGCCAGCAGTCTAGGGACAGCCCAGAACACTGAAGCTTTCTTT; CDR3aa: CASSLGTAQNTEAFF; j_gene: TRBJ1-1; abundance: .; d_gene: TRBD1; v_gene: TRBV6-5